This T cell receptor (gamma chain) was captured in a study of gamma delta lymphoproliferative disorders and STAT genes. TCRdb re-called the multiplex PCR reads via CATT. The sample has roughly 500 gamma-chain clones; 25% to 30% are singletons. Genomic DNA from isolated PBMCs served as the sequencing template. This CDR3 is built from 15 residues. Trimming took 11 bases from V and 3 from J; bases not matched to a gene: 17. This clone was counted only a few times. The TCRdb record carries a much larger clone's protein, which differs from this DNA's translation at residue 4; a read error is the likely cause, and the protein listed here is the DNA translation.

Sequencing was done on a sample of blood. The clonotype comes from a human donor in good health. The chain uses TRGV10 and TRGJ1 or TRGJ2. Here the J gene came from matching the DNA to germline, since TCRdb omits it. TRGV10 is an ORF; its function is uncertain. The CDR3 reads CAARDYDGIYYKKLF. The CDR3 DNA reads as TGTGCTGCGCGGGATTATGACGGAATTTATTATAAGAAACTCTTT.